The sample holds many counts of the clone carrying this T cell receptor beta chain. The antigen remains undetermined. This CDR3 region has 14 residues. CDR1 and CDR2 from the germline V gene are SGHAT and FQDESV (reference sequence). Deletions cut 4 bases from V and 4 bases from J, with 12 bases between. Time point reported: newly diagnosed GD, antithyroid drugs for less than 3 months. PBMC RNA was the source of the TCR library. A peripheral blood sample, roughly 8.8 milliliters in volume, was drawn into EDTA tubes. For TCR beta, libraries came from iRepertoire HTBI primers and Arm-PCR of CDR3 regions. Each CDR3 protein is one row after TCRdb ran MiXCR on the multiplex PCR reads. The table shows roughly 410,000 distinct CDR3 sequences, with 15% occurring only once. The data stem from a study of regulatory T cells in long-lasting Graves disease. Notes on the study in general: TRBV28 was favored in persistent disease, as were TRBJ1-2 and TRBJ2-5. Those with persistent Graves' had less TCR diversity than newly diagnosed patients.

Another study also made use of these data, one on T cells in Graves' hyperthyroidism and ophthalmopathy.

The TCR was taken from a woman aged 40 to 50 with Graves disease. The V gene is TRBV11-1, the J gene TRBJ2-3, with D possibly TRBD1 on 6 matching bases. Sequencing was performed on peripheral blood mononuclear cells (PBMCs), taken at new diagnosis, from a patient treated with antithyroid drugs. CDR3 sequence (DNA): TGTGCCAGCAGCTCCGAGCGGACAGCAGATACGCAGTATTTT. Translated, it gives CASSSERTADTQYF.